Following are 17 T cell receptor beta chains from one sample sequenced in a study of blood T cell repertoires in COVID-19. Produced via immunoSEQ multiplex PCR; TCRdb's table is partial and in-frame only. Of hundreds of thousands of clones in the sample, about nine tenths were seen once. Input material: PBMCs or T cells enriched from blood (not recorded which). The receptors originated from a man between 60 and 75 years old who had recovered from COVID-19.

The chain joins TRBV28 to TRBJ1-3; D is unresolved. Trimming took 7 bases from V and 0 from J, leaving 10 bases between them. The CDR3 sequence is 14 residues long. Germline V gives CDR1 MDHEN, CDR2 SYDVKM. This CDR3 reads CASKPGHSGNTIYF. The CDR3 nucleotides read TGTGCCAGCAAGCCAGGCCACTCTGGAAACACCATATATTTT.

The rearrangement links TRBV18 to TRBJ2-1; 8 bases agree with TRBD1. The CDR3 is 15 residues long. Germline values: CDR1 KGHSH, CDR2 LQKENI. The junction had 6 bases not matched to a gene; V was cut back by 3 bases and J by 5 bases. The CDR3 bases are TGTGCCAGCTCACCTAGTATACAGGGGGACAATGAGCAGTTCTTC. Translated: CASSPSIQGDNEQFF.

This clone was detected once. Additional DNA sequences in this sample encode the identical CDR3. The gene calls are TRBV19 and TRBJ2-2; 10 bases align to TRBD2. Per the germline V gene, CDR1 is LNHDA and CDR2 is SQIVND (reference sequence). V lost 6 bases and J lost 5; bases outside the gene matches: 6. This CDR3 region has 15 residues. CDR3 bases: TGTGCCAGTAGCCTAGCGGGAGTGTATACCGGGGAGCTGTTTTTT. Protein product: CASSLAGVYTGELFF.

The V gene is TRBV5-4, the J gene TRBJ2-1; maybe TRBD1 (5 bases). The length of the CDR3 is 15 residues. Looked up from germline, CDR1 is SGHNT and CDR2 is YYREEE (reference sequence). V lost 4 bases and J lost 9, with 20 bases in between. In DNA, the CDR3 is TGTGCCAGCAGCGTACCGACAGCTGGGTTCGGTGAGCAGTTCTTC. Its translation: CASSVPTAGFGEQFF.

The chain is built from TRBV19 and TRBJ2-4, with TRBD2 matching over 8 bases. The CDR3 sequence is 19 residues long. From germline, CDR1 is LNHDA and CDR2 SQIVND (reference sequence). J gave up 2 bases and V 1 base, and 13 bases lay outside the gene matches. This CDR3 reads CASSIAGGLAGSPKNIQYF. In DNA form, the CDR3 reads TGTGCCAGTAGTATAGCGGGAGGGTTAGCGGGTTCACCCAAAAACATTCAGTACTTC.

The chain recombines TRBV12-3 or TRBV12-4 with TRBJ1-1, with D hard to call. V lost 2 bases, J lost 7 bases, and 5 bases lay in between. This CDR3 is built from 11 residues. This chain's CDR3 is CASSLYSEAFF. For the CDR3, the DNA is TGTGCCAGCAGTTTATACAGTGAAGCTTTCTTT.

The J gene is TRBJ2-2, the V gene TRBV5-1, with D possibly being TRBD2 (6 bases). Trimming pared 2 bases from V and 1 base from J, leaving 9 bases between. CDR1 is SGHRS and CDR2 is YFSETQ in the germline V gene. The CDR3 sequence is 15 residues long. The CDR3 bases are TGCGCCAGCAGCTTAATGGAGGGGAACACCGGGGAGCTGTTTTTT. Translated: CASSLMEGNTGELFF.

This clone was seen only a few times. The V gene is TRBV9, the J gene TRBJ1-2, with D perhaps TRBD1 (6 bases). The ends were cut back, 4 bases at V and 4 bases at J, with 17 bases in the middle. The length of the CDR3 is 15 residues. Germline-derived CDR1 and CDR2 are SGDLS and YYNGEE. For the CDR3, the DNA is TGTGCCAGCAGCACCCACGGGGGGCACTCCTATGGCTACACCTTC. Amino acids: CASSTHGGHSYGYTF.

This chain joins TRBV20-1 and TRBJ2-7, with 13 bases that match TRBD2. Trimming took 3 bases from V and 4 from J; bases not matched to a gene: 9. Germline values: CDR1 DFQATT, CDR2 SNEGSKA (reference sequence). The CDR3 covers 16 residues. The CDR3 spells CSASPMGLAGSYEQYF. CDR3 nucleotides: TGCAGTGCTAGTCCCATGGGACTAGCGGGGTCATACGAGCAGTACTTC.

V gene TRBV14 combines with J gene TRBJ2-1, with TRBD2 identical over 12 bases. V shed 4 bases and J 7 bases; nucleotides not matched to a gene: 8. This CDR3 is 16 amino acids long. CDR1 and CDR2 (germline): SGHDN, FVKESK. CDR3 DNA sequence: TGTGCCAGCAGCCTCCGACTAGCGGGAGAAGGGAATGAGCAGTTCTTC. Translation gives CASSLRLAGEGNEQFF. Combining the CDR3 with reference TRBV14 and TRBJ2-1 gives the whole variable domain EAGVTQFPSHSVIEKGQTVTLRCDPISGHDNLYWYRRVMGKEIKFLLHFVKESKQDESGMPNNRFLAERTGGTYSTLKVQPAELEDSGVYFCASSLRLAGEGNEQFFGPGTRLTVL.

The chain has TRBV6-6 and TRBJ2-1; 9 bases are shared with TRBD2. The V and J ends lost 5 bases and 3 bases, in that order; junction bases with no gene match: 11. This CDR3 is 17 amino acids long. The germline CDR1 and CDR2 sequences are MNHNY and SVGAGI (reference sequence). CDR3 in amino acids: CASSRNGLAGNYNEQFF. DNA of the CDR3: TGTGCCAGCAGTCGCAACGGGCTAGCGGGGAACTACAATGAGCAGTTCTTC.

This clone was seen more than once but under ten times. This chain joins TRBV28 and TRBJ1-2, with 8 positions matching TRBD1. CDR3 length equals 13 residues. Trimming took 4 bases from V and 6 from J; bases not matched to a gene: 4. In germline, CDR1 is MDHEN, CDR2 SYDVKM. CDR3 sequence (DNA): TGTGCCAGCAGTTCCACAGGGGGGAATGGCTACACCTTC. Translating it yields CASSSTGGNGYTF.

The chain carries TRBV28 and TRBJ1-3; 8 nucleotides align to TRBD1. The CDR3 loop spans 16 amino acids. CDR1 is MDHEN and CDR2 is SYDVKM in the germline V gene. V shed 3 bases, J shed 1 base, and the junction held 5 bases outside the gene matches. The CDR3 reads CASSLDQGASGNTIYF. As DNA, the CDR3 is TGTGCCAGCAGTTTGGATCAGGGGGCATCTGGAAACACCATATATTTT.

The chain joins TRBV6-5 to TRBJ2-3; maybe TRBD2 (5 bases). There are 15 residues in the CDR3. The V end lost 0 bases, the J end lost 5 bases, and 12 bases lay between the germline ends. Per the germline V gene, CDR1 is MNHEY and CDR2 is SVGAGI. The CDR3 sequence: CASSYSILAGDTQYF. For the CDR3, the DNA is TGTGCCAGCAGTTACTCGATCCTAGCAGGAGATACGCAGTATTTT.

The chain is built from TRBV2 and TRBJ2-1; 7 bases are shared with TRBD2. From germline, CDR1 is SNHLY and CDR2 FYNNEI. This CDR3 has 16 residues. Trimming took 0 bases from V and 9 from J; bases not matched to a gene: 11. The chain's CDR3 is CASSEAGGGRAPEQFF. The CDR3 DNA follows: TGTGCCAGCAGTGAAGCAGGAGGCGGGAGAGCCCCTGAGCAGTTCTTC. Combining the CDR3 with reference TRBV2 and TRBJ2-1 gives the whole variable domain EPEVTQTPSHQVTQMGQEVILRCVPISNHLYFYWYRQILGQKVEFLVSFYNNEISEKSEIFDDQFSVERPDGSNFTLKIRSTKLEDSAMYFCASSEAGGGRAPEQFFGPGTRLTVL.

The J gene is TRBJ1-6, the V gene TRBV7-2, with D hard to call. V dropped 2 bases and J dropped 9 bases, with 11 bases sitting between them. The germline V gene has CDR1 SGHTA and CDR2 FQGNSA. This CDR3 is 14 amino acids long. The DNA of the CDR3 is TGTGCCAGCAGCTTATTCCCGCCGGGTTCACCCCTCCACTTT. Amino acid sequence: CASSLFPPGSPLHF.

This rearrangement joins TRBV11-1 to TRBJ2-1; 7 positions match TRBD2. This CDR3 is 15 amino acids long. CDR1 is SGHAT and CDR2 is FQDESV in the germline V gene (reference sequence). V trimming: 4 bases; J trimming: 4 bases; junction bases outside the gene matches: 7. Here the CDR3 DNA reads TGTGCCAGCAGCTCCTTGGGAGGGCTTTACAATGAGCAGTTCTTC. Amino acids: CASSSLGGLYNEQFF. The full variable domain, its missing parts supplied by reference TRBV11-1 and TRBJ2-1, is EAEVAQSPRYKITEKSQAVAFWCDPISGHATLYWYRQILGQGPELLVQFQDESVVDDSQLPKDRFSAERLKGVDSTLKIQPAELGDSAMYLCASSSLGGLYNEQFFGPGTRLTVL.